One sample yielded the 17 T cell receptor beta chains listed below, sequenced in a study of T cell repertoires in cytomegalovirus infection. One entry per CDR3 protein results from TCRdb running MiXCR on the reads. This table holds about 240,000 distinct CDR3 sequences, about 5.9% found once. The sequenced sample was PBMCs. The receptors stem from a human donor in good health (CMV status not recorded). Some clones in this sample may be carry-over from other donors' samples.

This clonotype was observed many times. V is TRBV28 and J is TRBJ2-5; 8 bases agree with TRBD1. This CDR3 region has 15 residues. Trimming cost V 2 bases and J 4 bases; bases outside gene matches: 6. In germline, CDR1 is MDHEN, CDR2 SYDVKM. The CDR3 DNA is TGTGCCAGCAGTTTACGGACAGGGTACCGAGAGACCCAGTACTTC. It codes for CASSLRTGYRETQYF. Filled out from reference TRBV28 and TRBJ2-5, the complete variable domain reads DVKVTQSSRYLVKRTGEKVFLECVQDMDHENMFWYRQDPGLGLRLIYFSYDVKMKEKGDIPEGYSVSREKKERFSLILESASTNQTSMYLCASSLRTGYRETQYFGPGTRLLVL.

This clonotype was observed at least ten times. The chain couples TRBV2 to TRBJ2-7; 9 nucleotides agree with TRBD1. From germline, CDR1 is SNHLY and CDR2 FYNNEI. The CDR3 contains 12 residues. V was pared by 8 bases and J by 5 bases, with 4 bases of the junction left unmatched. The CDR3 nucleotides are TGTGCCAGCGGGACAGGGAGCGACGAGCAGTACTTC. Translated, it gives CASGTGSDEQYF.

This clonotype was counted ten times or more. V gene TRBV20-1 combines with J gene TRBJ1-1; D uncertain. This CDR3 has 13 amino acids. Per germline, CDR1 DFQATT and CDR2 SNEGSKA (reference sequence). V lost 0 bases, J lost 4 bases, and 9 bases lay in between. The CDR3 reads CSARDRWITEAFF. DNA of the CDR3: TGCAGTGCTAGAGATCGTTGGATCACTGAAGCTTTCTTT.

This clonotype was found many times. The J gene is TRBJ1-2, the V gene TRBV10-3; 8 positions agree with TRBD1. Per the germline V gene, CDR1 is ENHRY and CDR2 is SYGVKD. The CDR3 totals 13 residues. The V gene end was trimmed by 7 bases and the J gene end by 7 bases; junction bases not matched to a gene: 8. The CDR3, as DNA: TGTGCCATCAAAGGGGACAGGAAGGCTGGCTACACCTTC. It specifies CAIKGDRKAGYTF.

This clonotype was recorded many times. CDR3 sequence reads: CASSRRAITGELFF. DNA for the CDR3: TGTGCCAGTAGCCGCAGGGCCATAACCGGGGAGCTGTTTTTT. The chain has TRBV19 and TRBJ2-2; possibly TRBD1 for D (5 bases). V was trimmed by 6 bases and J by 5 bases, leaving 13 bases between them. Germline-derived CDR1 and CDR2 are LNHDA and SQIVND (reference sequence). This CDR3 is built from 14 residues.

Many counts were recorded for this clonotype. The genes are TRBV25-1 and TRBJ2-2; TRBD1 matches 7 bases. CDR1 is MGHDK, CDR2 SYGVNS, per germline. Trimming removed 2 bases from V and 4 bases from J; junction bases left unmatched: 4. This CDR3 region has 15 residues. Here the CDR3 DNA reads TGTGCCAGCAGTGAAAGGGGGCGCTTCACCGGGGAGCTGTTTTTT. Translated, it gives CASSERGRFTGELFF.

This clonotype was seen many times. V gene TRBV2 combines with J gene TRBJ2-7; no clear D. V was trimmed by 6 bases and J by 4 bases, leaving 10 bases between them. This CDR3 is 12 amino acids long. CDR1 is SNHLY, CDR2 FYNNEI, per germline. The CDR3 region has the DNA TGTGCCAGCAGGGGATTGGGGTACGAGCAGTACTTC. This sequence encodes CASRGLGYEQYF.

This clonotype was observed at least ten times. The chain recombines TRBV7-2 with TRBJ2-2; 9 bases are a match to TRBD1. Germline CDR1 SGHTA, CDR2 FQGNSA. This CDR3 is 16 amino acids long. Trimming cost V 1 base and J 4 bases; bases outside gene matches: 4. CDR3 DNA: TGTGCCAGCAGCTTAGAGGGACAGGGTGGCACCGGGGAGCTGTTTTTT. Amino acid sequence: CASSLEGQGGTGELFF. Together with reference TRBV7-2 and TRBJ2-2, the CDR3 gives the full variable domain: GAGVSQSPSNKVTEKGKDVELRCDPISGHTALYWYRQSLGQGLEFLIYFQGNSAPDKSGLPSDRFSAERTGGSVSTLTIQRTQQEDSAVYLCASSLEGQGGTGELFFGEGSRLTVL.

The CDR3 DNA reads as TGCGCCAGCAGTCACGGGACTGACATTGGAGGTGAAAAACTGTTTTTT. It specifies CASSHGTDIGGEKLFF. The rearrangement uses TRBV4-3 and TRBJ1-4, with D perhaps TRBD1 (5 bases). Germline CDR1 reads LGHNA; CDR2 reads YSLEER. Trimming shortened V by 6 bases and J by 7 bases, and 21 bases separated the two germline ends. The CDR3 sequence is 16 residues long.

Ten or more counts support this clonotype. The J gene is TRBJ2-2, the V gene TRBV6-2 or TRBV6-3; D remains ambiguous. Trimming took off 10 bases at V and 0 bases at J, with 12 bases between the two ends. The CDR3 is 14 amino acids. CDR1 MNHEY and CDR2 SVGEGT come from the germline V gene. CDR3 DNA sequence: TGTGCCACCGTGGGGATCGCGAACACCGGGGAGCTGTTTTTT. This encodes CATVGIANTGELFF.

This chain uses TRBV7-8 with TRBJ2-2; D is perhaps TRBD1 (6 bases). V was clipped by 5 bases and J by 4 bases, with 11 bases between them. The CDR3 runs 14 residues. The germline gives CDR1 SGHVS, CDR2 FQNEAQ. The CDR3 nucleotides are TGTGCCAGCAGCCAACAGGGTACCACCGGGGAGCTGTTTTTT. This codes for CASSQQGTTGELFF.

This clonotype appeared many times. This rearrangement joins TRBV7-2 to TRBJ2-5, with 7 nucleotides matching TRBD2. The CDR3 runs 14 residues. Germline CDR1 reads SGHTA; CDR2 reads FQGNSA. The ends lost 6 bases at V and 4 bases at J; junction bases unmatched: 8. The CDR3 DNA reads TGTGCCAGCAGTCGCCGGGGGGAGGCAGAGACCCAGTACTTC. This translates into CASSRRGEAETQYF.

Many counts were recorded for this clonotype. In DNA, the CDR3 is TGTGCCAGCAGCAACCTGGACAGACCGGACAATGAGCAGTTCTTC. It specifies CASSNLDRPDNEQFF. The V gene is TRBV7-9, the J gene TRBJ2-1, with D maybe TRBD1 (6 bases). Trimming removed 5 bases from V and 5 bases from J, with 16 bases in between. CDR1 is SEHNR and CDR2 is FQNEAQ in the germline V gene (reference sequence). The CDR3 is 15 amino acids.

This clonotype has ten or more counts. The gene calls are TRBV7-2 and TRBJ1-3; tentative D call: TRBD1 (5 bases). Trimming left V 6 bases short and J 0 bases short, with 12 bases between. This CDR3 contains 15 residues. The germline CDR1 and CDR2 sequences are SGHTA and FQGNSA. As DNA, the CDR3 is TGTGCCAGCAGAGATCTGGGGCTCTCTGGAAACACCATATATTTT. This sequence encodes CASRDLGLSGNTIYF.

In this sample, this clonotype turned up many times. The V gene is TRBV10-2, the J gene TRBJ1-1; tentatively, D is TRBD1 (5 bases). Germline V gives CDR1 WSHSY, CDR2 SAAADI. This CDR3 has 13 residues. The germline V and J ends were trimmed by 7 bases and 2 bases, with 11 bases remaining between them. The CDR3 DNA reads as TGCGCCAGCATGGGGCAGAGAAACACTGAAGCTTTCTTT. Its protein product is CASMGQRNTEAFF.

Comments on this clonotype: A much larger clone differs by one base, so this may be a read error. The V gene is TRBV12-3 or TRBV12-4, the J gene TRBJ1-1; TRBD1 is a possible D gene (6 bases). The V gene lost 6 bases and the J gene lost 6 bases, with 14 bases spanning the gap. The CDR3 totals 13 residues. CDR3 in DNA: TGTGCCAGCAGATACACTACAGGGTCTGAAGCTTTCTTT. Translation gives CASRYTTGSEAFF.

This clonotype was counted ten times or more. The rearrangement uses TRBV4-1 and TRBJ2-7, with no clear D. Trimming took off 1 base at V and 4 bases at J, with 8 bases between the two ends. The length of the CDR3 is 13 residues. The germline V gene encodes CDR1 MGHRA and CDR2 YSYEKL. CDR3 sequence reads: CASSQGPGYEQYF. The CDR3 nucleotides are TGCGCCAGCAGCCAAGGTCCCGGTTACGAGCAGTACTTC.